This TCR beta chain was observed in a study of cytomegalovirus exposure and HLA in healthy donors. Notes on the study in general: A later look showed TCR association rates differing by HLA locus, highest for DRB1 and lowest for HLA-C. In all likelihood, a cluster of highly shared sequence variants was a sequencing artifact.

At sampling all donors were nominally healthy, likely with unrecorded immune exposures. Trimming removed 8 bases from V and 7 bases from J, with 20 bases in between. Per germline, CDR1 LNHDA and CDR2 SQIVND (reference sequence). This CDR3 has 14 amino acids. A remark on this clone: Its specificity is not known.

PCR employed 60 Vbeta and 13 Jbeta primers. Here immunoSEQ multiplex PCR was the method, and the copy in TCRdb shows in-frame clones only, minus some. The data contain about 61,000 clones, around 92% of them singletons. Input material: PBMCs. This clonotype originated in a man younger than 40 in good health and CMV-seropositive. This chain links TRBV19 with TRBJ1-2; D perhaps matches TRBD1 (5 bases). The CDR3 DNA is TGTGCCAGTTGGGCAGGGCAGGTTCCCGGTGGCTACACCTTC. The encoded protein is CASWAGQVPGGYTF.